The 13 T cell receptor beta chains given below trace back to one sample, sequenced in a study of shared clonotypes between healthy human individuals. Measured with immunoSEQ multiplex PCR; TCRdb has only the in-frame clones, and not every one. The sample has 550,000 to 750,000 clones, around 95% seen once. Naivety among CD8 cells was defined by CD45RO negativity and positive CCR7 selection, thereby excluding terminally differentiated effector memory CD45RA+ cells. Sequencing was carried out using naive CD8+ T cells sorted from blood. The source of these receptors is a woman aged 25-40 years in good health.

In the case of this clone: The sample holds other DNA sequences that translate to the same CDR3. V gene TRBV27 combines with J gene TRBJ2-7; TRBD1 aligns across 7 bases. The CDR3 length is 12 residues. J gave up 6 bases and V 6 bases, and 5 bases lay outside the gene matches. CDR1 is MNHEY, CDR2 SMNVEV, per germline (reference sequence). DNA of the CDR3: TGTGCCAGCAGCCCCACAGGGGTCGAGCAGTACTTC. Protein sequence: CASSPTGVEQYF.

The CDR3 loop reads CASSLDQREAGTDTQYF. The CDR3 bases are TGTGCCAGCAGCTTGGATCAGCGGGAGGCGGGTACAGATACGCAGTATTTT. V gene TRBV5-5 combines with J gene TRBJ2-3; 9 positions match TRBD2. The CDR3 length is 17 residues. V lost 0 bases and J lost 3; bases outside the gene matches: 8. In germline, CDR1 is SGHKS, CDR2 YYEKEE (reference sequence).

J is TRBJ2-1 and V is TRBV5-6; 8 positions match TRBD2. Trimming took 4 bases from V and 12 from J; bases not matched to a gene: 9. The CDR3 contains 13 residues. From germline, CDR1 is SGHDT and CDR2 YYEEEE. The CDR3 bases are TGTGCCAGCAGCACCATGACTAGCGTCGGGCAGTTCTTC. Translating it yields CASSTMTSVGQFF.

The rearrangement joins TRBV13 to TRBJ1-2; D is undetermined. This CDR3 comprises 16 residues. Per germline, CDR1 PRHDT and CDR2 FYEKMQ (reference sequence). V lost 0 bases, J lost 6 bases, and 17 bases lay in between. The CDR3 region has the DNA TGTGCCAGCAGCTTAGGTCGGGTTCCGACTCTGGATGGCTACACCTTC. Protein: CASSLGRVPTLDGYTF.

V and J are TRBV21-1 and TRBJ2-3; the table's D gene call, TRBD2, was not cross checked with the DNA. TRBV21-1 is a pseudogene segment. The CDR3 is 17 amino acids. In DNA form, the CDR3 reads TGTGCCAGCAGCCACACCCCACTAGCGGTTAGCACAGATACGCAGTATTTT. As protein: CASSHTPLAVSTDTQYF.

The CDR3 region has the DNA TGTGCCAGCAGTGCCGGGACAGGCGTCCATGAGCAGTTCTTC. Translating gives CASSAGTGVHEQFF. The rearrangement links TRBV28 to TRBJ2-1; 8 positions agree with TRBD1. Per the germline V gene, CDR1 is MDHEN and CDR2 is SYDVKM. The V segment lost 5 bases and the J segment 8 bases; nucleotides outside the gene matches: 8. The length of the CDR3 is 14 residues.

As to this clone: Within the sample, other DNA sequences also encode this same CDR3. This chain links TRBV2 with TRBJ2-2; no reliable D call. The CDR3 spans 12 residues. Germline-derived CDR1 and CDR2 are SNHLY and FYNNEI. V was cut by 3 bases and J by 6 bases, with 5 bases left in between. CDR3 region: CASSELPGELFF. As DNA, the CDR3 is TGTGCCAGCAGTGAGCTACCCGGGGAGCTGTTTTTT.

This chain's CDR3 is CASSNPLDRAPPYEQYF. CDR3 in DNA: TGTGCCAGCAGCAATCCCCTCGACAGAGCGCCTCCCTACGAGCAGTACTTC. The genes are TRBV11-2 and TRBJ2-7, with D maybe TRBD1 (5 bases). Germline CDR1 is SGHAT and CDR2 is FQNNGV. The CDR3 is 17 residues long. Trimming removed 5 bases at V and 2 bases at J, with 22 bases between. The variable domain in full, with the rest retrieved from reference TRBV11-2 and TRBJ2-7, is EAGVAQSPRYKIIEKRQSVAFWCNPISGHATLYWYQQILGQGPKLLIQFQNNGVVDDSQLPKDRFSAERLKGVDSTLKIQPAKLEDSAVYLCASSNPLDRAPPYEQYFGPGTRLTVT.

This clone has only one observation. The CDR3 sequence is CASSEFGNTYEQYF. CDR3 nucleotides: TGTGCCAGCAGTGAATTTGGTAATACCTACGAGCAGTACTTC. The genes are TRBV6-1 and TRBJ2-7; the D is unclear. The V end was cut by 2 bases, the J end by 2 bases, with 10 bases between. This CDR3 has 14 amino acids. The V gene's germline CDR1 is MNHNS and CDR2 SASEGT.

Worth noting for this clone: Within the sample, other DNA sequences also encode this same CDR3. The chain combines TRBV5-6 with TRBJ2-3, with D unresolved. The CDR3 spans 12 residues. Germline CDR1 and CDR2: SGHDT and YYEEEE. V was shortened by 6 bases and J by 1 base, with 6 bases between the two germline ends. CDR3 nucleotide sequence: TGTGCCAGCACGCAGGGCACAGATACGCAGTATTTT. It specifies CASTQGTDTQYF.

V is TRBV7-3 and J is TRBJ1-1, with D possibly being TRBD1 (6 bases). This CDR3 has 15 amino acids. V was clipped by 5 bases and J by 2 bases, with 15 bases between them. Germline V lookup: CDR1 SGHTA, CDR2 FQGTGA. The CDR3 bases are TGTGCCAGCAGCGAAAATGGGGGGGCAAACACTGAAGCTTTCTTT. Protein: CASSENGGANTEAFF.

The chain joins TRBV29-1 to TRBJ1-4, with a weak D call TRBD1 (5 bases). Between the trimmed V and J ends, which lost 1 base and 0 bases, there was a span of 6 bases. This CDR3 has 14 amino acids. Germline loops: CDR1 SQVTM, CDR2 ANQGSEA. The CDR3 DNA sequence: TGCAGCGTTGAAGGGGGGGCAACTAATGAAAAACTGTTTTTT. Protein: CSVEGGATNEKLFF. Together with reference TRBV29-1 and TRBJ1-4, the CDR3 gives the full variable domain: SAVISQKPSRDICQRGTSLTIQCQVDSQVTMMFWYRQQPGQSLTLIATANQGSEATYESGFVIDKFPISRPNLTFSTLTVSNMSPEDSSIYLCSVEGGATNEKLFFGSGTQLSVL.

V usage is TRBV7-8 and J usage is TRBJ1-1, with a weak D call TRBD1 (6 bases). This CDR3 has 14 residues. Trimming pared 3 bases from V and 4 bases from J, leaving 12 bases between. Per germline, CDR1 SGHVS and CDR2 FQNEAQ. As DNA, the CDR3 is TGTGCCAGCAGCTTGGGGGGGCGAGGCACTGAAGCTTTCTTT. Residues: CASSLGGRGTEAFF.